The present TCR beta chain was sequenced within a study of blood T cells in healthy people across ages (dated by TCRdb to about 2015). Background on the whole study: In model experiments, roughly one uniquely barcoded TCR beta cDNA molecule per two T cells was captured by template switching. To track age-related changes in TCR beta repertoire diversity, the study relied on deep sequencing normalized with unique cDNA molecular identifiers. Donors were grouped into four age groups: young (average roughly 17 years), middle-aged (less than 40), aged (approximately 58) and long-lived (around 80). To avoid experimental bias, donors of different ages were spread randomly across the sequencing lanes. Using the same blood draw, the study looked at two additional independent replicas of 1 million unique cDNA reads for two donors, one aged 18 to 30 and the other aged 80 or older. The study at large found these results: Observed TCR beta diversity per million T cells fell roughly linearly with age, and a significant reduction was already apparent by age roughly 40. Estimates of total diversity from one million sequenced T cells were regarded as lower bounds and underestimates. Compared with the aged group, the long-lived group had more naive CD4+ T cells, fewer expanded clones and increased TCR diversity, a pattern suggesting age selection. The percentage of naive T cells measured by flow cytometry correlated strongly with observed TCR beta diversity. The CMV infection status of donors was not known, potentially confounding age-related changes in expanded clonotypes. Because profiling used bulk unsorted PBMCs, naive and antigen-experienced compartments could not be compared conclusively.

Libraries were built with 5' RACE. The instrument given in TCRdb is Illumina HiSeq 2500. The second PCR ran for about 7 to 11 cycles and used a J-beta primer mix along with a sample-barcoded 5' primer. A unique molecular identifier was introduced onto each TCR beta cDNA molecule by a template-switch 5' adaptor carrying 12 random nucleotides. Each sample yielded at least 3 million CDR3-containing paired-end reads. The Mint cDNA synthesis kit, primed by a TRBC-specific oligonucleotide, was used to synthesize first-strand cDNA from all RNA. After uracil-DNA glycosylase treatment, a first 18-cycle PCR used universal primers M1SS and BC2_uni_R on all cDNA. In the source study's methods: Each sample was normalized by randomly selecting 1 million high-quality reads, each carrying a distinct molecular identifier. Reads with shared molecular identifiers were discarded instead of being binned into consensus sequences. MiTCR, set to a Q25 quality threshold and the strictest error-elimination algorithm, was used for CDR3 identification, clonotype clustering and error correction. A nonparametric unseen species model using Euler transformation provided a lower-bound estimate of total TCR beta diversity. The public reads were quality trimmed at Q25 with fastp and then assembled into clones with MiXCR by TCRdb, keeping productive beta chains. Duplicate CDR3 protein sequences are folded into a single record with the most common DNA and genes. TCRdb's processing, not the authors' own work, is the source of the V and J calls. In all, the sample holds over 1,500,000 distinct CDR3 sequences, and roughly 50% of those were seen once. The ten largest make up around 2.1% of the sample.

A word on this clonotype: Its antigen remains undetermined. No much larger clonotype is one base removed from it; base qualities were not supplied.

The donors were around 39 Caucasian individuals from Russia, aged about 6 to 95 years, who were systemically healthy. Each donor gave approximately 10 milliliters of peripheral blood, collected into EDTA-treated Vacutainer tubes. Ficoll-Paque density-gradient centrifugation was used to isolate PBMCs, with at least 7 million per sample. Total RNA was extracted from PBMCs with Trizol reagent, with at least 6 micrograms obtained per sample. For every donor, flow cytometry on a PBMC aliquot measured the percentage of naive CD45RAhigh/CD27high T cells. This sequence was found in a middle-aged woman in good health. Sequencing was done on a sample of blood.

The encoded CDR3 is CASSPNPTGFGEQYF. The DNA reads TGTGCCAGCAGCCCCAACCCGACAGGGTTTGGCGAGCAGTACTTC. The V gene is TRBV5-8 and the J gene is TRBJ2-7; TRBD1 matches 7 bases in the middle. Unmatched junction bases come to 13, with V trimmed by 4 bases and J by 6 bases. Sequences SGHTS (CDR1) and YDEGEE (CDR2) are obtained from the germline V gene. Inclusive of the bounding cysteine and phenylalanine, the CDR3 is 15 residues long. CDR3 DNA only is kept here, 45 bases in frame from base 1.